This T cell receptor beta chain was profiled in a study of blood T cells in healthy people across ages. Study overall: Template switching retrieved approximately one barcoded beta molecule for each two T cells. Study-level points and caveats: Naive T cell percentage by flow cytometry tracked strongly with beta diversity. TCR beta diversity per million T cells fell roughly linearly with age.

Germline V gene lookup returns CDR1 SGHRS and CDR2 YFSETQ. CDR3 length equals 15 residues. The donors, all healthy, were Caucasians living in Russia, aged 6 to 90. Notes on this clonotype: Its antigen is not known.

A J-beta primer mix and a sample-barcoded 5' primer were used in a second PCR of about 7 to 12 cycles. One entry per CDR3 protein, called by TCRdb with MiXCR from the 5' RACE reads. The repertoire consists of 650,000 to 800,000 distinct CDR3 sequences, with under 45% occurring once and the leading ten covering approximately 20%. This TCR came from a man aged 55 to 70 in good health. The V and J genes are TRBV5-1 and TRBJ2-4; D is perhaps TRBD1 (6 bases). The J call may not be correct, given that the DNA end is closer to TRBJ2-5. Sequencing input: blood. This CDR3 is CASSLDTGKQETQYF. Written as DNA, the CDR3 is TGCGCCAGCAGCCTAGATACAGGGAAACAAGAGACCCAGTACTTC.